The clone carrying this T cell receptor (beta chain) was observed a single time. Its antigen is not identified. This sample was included in a study of shared clonotypes between healthy human individuals. Study-wide context: Sampling drew on donors who were a couple of women and three men aged 18 to 49. Findings and limits, study-wide: A handful of donors had roughly 5.2% of their naive CD4 clonotypes in common.

DNA at around 210 ng, tens of thousands of T cell genomes, went into sorted-subset replicate PCRs. Generated by immunoSEQ multiplex PCR, the TCRdb table keeps only in-frame clones and is missing some. The data contain under 2,500,000 clones, approximately 96% of them singletons. Germline V gene lookup returns CDR1 ENHRY and CDR2 SYGVKD. This CDR3 spans 14 amino acids. V trimming: 7 bases; J trimming: 3 bases; junction bases outside the gene matches: 6. Memory CD4+ cells were the fraction left after CD45RA+ naive selection. This chain connects TRBV10-3 to TRBJ2-5, with 9 nucleotides matching TRBD1. Sequencing was done on a sample of naive CD4+ T cells sorted from blood. Subset given: CD45RA+ positively selected. This sequence was found in a young man in good health. Written as DNA, the CDR3 is TGTGCCATCAACTCGGGACAGGGTAAAGAGACCCAGTACTTC. It translates to CAINSGQGKETQYF.